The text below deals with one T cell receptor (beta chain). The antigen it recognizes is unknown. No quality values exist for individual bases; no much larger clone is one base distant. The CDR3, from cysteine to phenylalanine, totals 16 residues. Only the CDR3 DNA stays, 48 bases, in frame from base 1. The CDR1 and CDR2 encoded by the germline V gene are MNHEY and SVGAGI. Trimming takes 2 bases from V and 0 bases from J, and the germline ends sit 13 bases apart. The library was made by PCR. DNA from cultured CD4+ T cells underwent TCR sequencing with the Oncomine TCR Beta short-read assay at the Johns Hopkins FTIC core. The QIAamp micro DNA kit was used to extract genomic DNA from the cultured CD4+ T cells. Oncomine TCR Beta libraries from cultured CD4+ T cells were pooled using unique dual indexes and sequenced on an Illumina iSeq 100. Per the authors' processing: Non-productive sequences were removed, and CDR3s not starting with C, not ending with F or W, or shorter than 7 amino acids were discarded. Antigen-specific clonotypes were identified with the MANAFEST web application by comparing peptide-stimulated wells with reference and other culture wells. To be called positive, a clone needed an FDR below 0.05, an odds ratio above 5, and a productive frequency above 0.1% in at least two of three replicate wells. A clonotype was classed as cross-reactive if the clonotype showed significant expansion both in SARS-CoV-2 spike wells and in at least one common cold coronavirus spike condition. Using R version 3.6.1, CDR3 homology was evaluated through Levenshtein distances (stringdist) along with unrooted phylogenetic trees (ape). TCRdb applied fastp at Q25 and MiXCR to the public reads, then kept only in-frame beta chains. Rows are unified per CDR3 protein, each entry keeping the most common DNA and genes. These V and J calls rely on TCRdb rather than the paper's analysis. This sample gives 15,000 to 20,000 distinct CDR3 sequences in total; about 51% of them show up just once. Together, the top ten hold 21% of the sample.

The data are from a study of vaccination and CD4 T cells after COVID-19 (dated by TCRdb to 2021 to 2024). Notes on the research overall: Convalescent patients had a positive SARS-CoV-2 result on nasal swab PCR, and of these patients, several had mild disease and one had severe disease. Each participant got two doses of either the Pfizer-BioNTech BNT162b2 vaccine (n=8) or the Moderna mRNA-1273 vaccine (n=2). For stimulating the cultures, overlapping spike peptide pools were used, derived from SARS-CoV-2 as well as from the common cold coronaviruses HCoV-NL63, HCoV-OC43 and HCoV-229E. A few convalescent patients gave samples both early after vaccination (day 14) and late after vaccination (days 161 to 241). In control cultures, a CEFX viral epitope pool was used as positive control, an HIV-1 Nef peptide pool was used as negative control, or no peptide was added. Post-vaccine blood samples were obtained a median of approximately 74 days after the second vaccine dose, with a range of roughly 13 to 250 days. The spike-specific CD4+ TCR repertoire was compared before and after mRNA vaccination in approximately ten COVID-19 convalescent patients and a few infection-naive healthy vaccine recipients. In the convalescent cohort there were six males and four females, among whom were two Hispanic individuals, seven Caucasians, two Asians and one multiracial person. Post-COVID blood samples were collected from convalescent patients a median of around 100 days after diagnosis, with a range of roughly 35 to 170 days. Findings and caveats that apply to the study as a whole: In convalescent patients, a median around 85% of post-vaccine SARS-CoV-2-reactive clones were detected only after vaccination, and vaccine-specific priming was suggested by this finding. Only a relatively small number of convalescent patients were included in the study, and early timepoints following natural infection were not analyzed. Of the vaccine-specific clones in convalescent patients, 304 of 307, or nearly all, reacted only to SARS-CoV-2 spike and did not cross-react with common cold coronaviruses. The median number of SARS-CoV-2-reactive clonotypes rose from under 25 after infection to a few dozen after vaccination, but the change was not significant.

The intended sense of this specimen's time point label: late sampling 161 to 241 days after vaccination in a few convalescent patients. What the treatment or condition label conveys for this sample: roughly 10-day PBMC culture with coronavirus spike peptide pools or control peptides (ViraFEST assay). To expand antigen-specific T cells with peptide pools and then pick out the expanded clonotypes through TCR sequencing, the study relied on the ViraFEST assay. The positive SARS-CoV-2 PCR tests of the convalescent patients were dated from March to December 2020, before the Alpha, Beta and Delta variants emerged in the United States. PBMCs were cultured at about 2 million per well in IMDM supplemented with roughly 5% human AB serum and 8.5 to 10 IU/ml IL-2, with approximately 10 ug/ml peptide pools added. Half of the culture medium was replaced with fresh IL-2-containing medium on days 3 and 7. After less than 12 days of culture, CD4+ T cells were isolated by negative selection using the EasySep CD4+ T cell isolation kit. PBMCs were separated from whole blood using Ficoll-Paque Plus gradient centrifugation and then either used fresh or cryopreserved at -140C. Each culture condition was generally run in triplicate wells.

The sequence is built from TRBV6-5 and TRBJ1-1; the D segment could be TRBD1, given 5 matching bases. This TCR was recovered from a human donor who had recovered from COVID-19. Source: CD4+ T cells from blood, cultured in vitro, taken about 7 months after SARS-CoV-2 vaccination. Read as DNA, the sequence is TGTGCCAGCAGTTACCTGGTAGGGGCGCTGAACACTGAAGCTTTCTTT. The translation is CASSYLVGALNTEAFF.